The 3 T cell receptor beta chains listed next were all sequenced from one sample in a study of T-cell reconstitution after alpha-beta-depleted transplantation in children. As it was prepared, the TCRbeta library received unique molecular identifiers. TCRdb re-called the PCR reads through MiXCR, storing one row per CDR3 protein. The sample includes about 210,000 distinct CDR3 sequences, approximately 17% of them seen just once. Sequences were derived from PBMCs, mostly from graft donor cells, sampled 360 days after TCRalphabeta/CD19-depleted stem cell transplant. All receptors derive from a male patient between 2 and 10 years old who had a stem cell transplant for acute lymphoblastic leukemia, so the T cells may come from the graft donor.

A few counts support this clonotype. The V and J genes are TRBV2 and TRBJ2-1; D remains ambiguous. V gave up 4 bases and J gave up 6 bases, with 13 bases separating them. From germline, CDR1 is SNHLY and CDR2 FYNNEI. This CDR3 region has 14 residues. This CDR3 reads CASSGLDLSNEQFF. CDR3 in DNA: TGTGCCAGCAGTGGGCTAGATTTATCCAATGAGCAGTTCTTC.

This clonotype has a handful of counts. The gene calls are TRBV25-1 and TRBJ1-6; 8 nucleotides align to TRBD1. The CDR3 is 14 residues long. Per germline, CDR1 MGHDK and CDR2 SYGVNS. Losses at the gene ends were 5 bases for V and 11 bases for J; bases not matched to a gene: 8. The CDR3 bases are TGTGCCAGCAGTCCCGGACAGGGTTGGACACCCCTCCACTTT. It specifies CASSPGQGWTPLHF.

This clonotype showed up many times. This rearrangement joins TRBV28 to TRBJ1-1; D is unclear. This CDR3 spans 14 amino acids. With 5 bases removed from V and 0 bases from J, the gap between germline ends came to 10 bases. Germline V lookup: CDR1 MDHEN, CDR2 SYDVKM. Here the CDR3 reads CASSPHTVNTEAFF. The CDR3 nucleotides read TGTGCCAGCAGTCCTCACACGGTGAACACTGAAGCTTTCTTT.